This is a list of T cell receptor beta chains from one sample in a study of regulatory T cells in long-lasting Graves disease. TCRdb ran MiXCR on the multiplex PCR reads and lists one entry per CDR3 protein. Here the sample spans about 400,000 distinct CDR3 sequences, 15% being singletons. The material was peripheral blood mononuclear cells (PBMCs), obtained at new diagnosis, from a patient treated with antithyroid drugs. The receptors derive from a female donor with Graves disease. The CDR3 runs from the conserved cysteine through the conserved F or W. The D gene is left open where the match is weak. Clone size appears in some rows only: once, few, many, or a class for an expanded clone.

-	-	TRBV28	TRBJ2-7	TGTGCCAGCAGTTTCCAGGGGACCTCCTACGAGCAGTACTTC	CASSFQGTSYEQYF
many	-	TRBV5-8	TRBJ1-2	TGTGCCAGCAGCTCCGGGGTGGGTGGTCCCTTC	CASSSGVGGPF
many	-	TRBV7-2	TRBJ2-3	TGTGCCAGCAGCCCTGCCGACGGTCAACTAACTCCTAGCACAGATACGCAGTATTTT	CASSPADGQLTPSTDTQYF
-	-	TRBV6-9	TRBJ2-7	TGTGCCAGCAGTTATTTCCCAATGTCGGGGGAGCAGTACTTC	CASSYFPMSGEQYF
-	TRBD2	TRBV9	TRBJ2-2	TGTGCCAGCAGCGCAACTCGACTAGCGGGGGGGTATTCCGGGGAGCTGTTTTTT	CASSATRLAGGYSGELFF
many	-	TRBV27	TRBJ1-1	TGTGCCAGCAGTTTAGTTGGGACACCGAACACTGAAGCTTTCTTT	CASSLVGTPNTEAFF
many	-	TRBV5-1	TRBJ1-1	TGCGCCAGCAGCTGGGGGGCAAAGAACACTGAAGCTTTCTTT	CASSWGAKNTEAFF
few	-	TRBV27	TRBJ1-2	TGTGCCAGCAGTCTCTCCGAGCAGTATGGCTACACCTTC	CASSLSEQYGYTF
-	-	TRBV7-9	TRBJ1-6	TGTGCCAGCAGCGAACATAATTCACCCCTCCACTTT	CASSEHNSPLHF
many	TRBD2	TRBV27	TRBJ2-7	TGTGCCAGCAGTCCATGGACTAGCGCGACCCTGTACTTC	CASSPWTSATLYF
few	-	TRBV12-5	TRBJ2-2	TGTGCTAGTGGTTCACCCGGAGGGCTCACCGGGGAGCTGTTTTTT	CASGSPGGLTGELFF
-	-	TRBV12-3/TRBV12-4	TRBJ2-7	TGTGCCAGCAGTTTATTGCGAGGTTGGACGAACGAGCAGTACTTC	CASSLLRGWTNEQYF
-	-	TRBV24-1	TRBJ2-1	TGTACCACCAGTGATTTAGGACCTAGCTCCTACAATGAGCAGTTCTTC	CTTSDLGPSSYNEQFF
-	-	TRBV30	TRBJ1-5	TGTGCCTGGAGTGCCCCGGGAACTCAGCCCCAGCATTTT	CAWSAPGTQPQHF
many	TRBD1	TRBV20-1	TRBJ2-5	TGCAGTAGCGAGGGGACAGGGGTGTGGGAGACCCAGTACTTC	CSSEGTGVWETQYF
few	-	TRBV10-2	TRBJ1-2	TGCGCCAGCTCTAACCCCCCGGGCTACACCTTC	CASSNPPGYTF
many	-	TRBV10-1	TRBJ1-1	TGCGCCAGCAGTGAGTCGGTGGACGCGAACACTGAAGCTTTCTTT	CASSESVDANTEAFF
many	-	TRBV28	TRBJ1-2	TGTGCCAGCAGCTCCGGTGGATTGCCACATGGCTACACCTTC	CASSSGGLPHGYTF
few	-	TRBV19	TRBJ1-1	TGTGCCAGTAGTATAAGTCCGGGGACGGGGTACGCCGAAGCTTTCTTT	CASSISPGTGYAEAFF
-	-	TRBV7-6	TRBJ2-1	TGTGCCAGCAGCCCACAATTCGGACATGAGCAGTTCTTC	CASSPQFGHEQFF
many	TRBD2	TRBV20-1	TRBJ2-5	TGCAGTGCTAGAGTAGCGGGAGTGGGGGAGACCCAGTACTTC	CSARVAGVGETQYF
-	-	TRBV7-8	TRBJ2-6	TGTGCCAGCAGCTTAGAGAGTTTGGGCACTTACTCTGGGGCCAACGTCCTGACTTTC	CASSLESLGTYSGANVLTF
many	TRBD1	TRBV27	TRBJ2-7	TGTGCCAGCAGTCAGGGGGTTCTGGAAGAGCAGTACTTC	CASSQGVLEEQYF
few	TRBD2	TRBV7-7	TRBJ2-2	TGTGCTAGCAGCCCAACCGGACTAGCGGGAAACACCGGGGAGCTGTTTTTT	CASSPTGLAGNTGELFF
many	-	TRBV28	TRBJ1-1	TGTGCCAGCAGTCTTCAGGGATCTGGAACTGAAGCTTTCTTT	CASSLQGSGTEAFF
many	-	TRBV12-5	TRBJ2-7	TGTGCTAGTGGTTTTCTCCGGGGGAGCTCCTACGAGCAGTACTTC	CASGFLRGSSYEQYF
few	-	TRBV4-2	TRBJ1-6	TGTGCCAGCAGCCAAGAGTCCGGGTATACCTATAATTCACCCCTCCACTTT	CASSQESGYTYNSPLHF
-	-	TRBV9	TRBJ1-2	TGTGCCAGCAGCGTATGGGGGGAGCCCTATGGCTACACCTTC	CASSVWGEPYGYTF
many	-	TRBV27	TRBJ2-1	TGTGCCAGCAGTACAGGCATGGATAGCTCCTACAATGAGCAGTTCTTC	CASSTGMDSSYNEQFF
many	-	TRBV30	TRBJ2-7	TGTGCCTGGAGTCCGCGGCAGGGGACCCTCGAGCAGTACTTC	CAWSPRQGTLEQYF
many	-	TRBV7-2	TRBJ2-5	TGTGCCAGCAGCTTAGACCAGGACGGGACCCAGTACTTC	CASSLDQDGTQYF
many	TRBD1	TRBV6-2/TRBV6-3	TRBJ2-1	TGTGCCAGCAGTTACTCTTACCACCGGGACAGGGGATCTAATGAGCAGTTCTTC	CASSYSYHRDRGSNEQFF
many	TRBD2	TRBV2	TRBJ2-1	TGTGCCAGCAGTGAAGCGGGACTAGCGGGGCCCTGGGTCGATGAGCAGTTCTTC	CASSEAGLAGPWVDEQFF
-	-	TRBV30	TRBJ2-2	TGTGCCTGTTCTCGAACCCGTAACACCGGGGAGCTGTTTTTT	CACSRTRNTGELFF
many	TRBD1	TRBV12-5	TRBJ2-5	TGTGCTAGTGGCCCCGGGACAGGGCAAGAGACCCAGTACTTC	CASGPGTGQETQYF
-	TRBD1	TRBV20-1	TRBJ2-7	TGCAGTGCCAGGACAGGGTTTGGTTACGAGCAGTACTTC	CSARTGFGYEQYF
few	-	TRBV4-1	TRBJ2-1	TGCGCCAGCAGCCAGCGTACAGGTCTGAACAATGAGCAGTTCTTC	CASSQRTGLNNEQFF
many	TRBD2	TRBV2	TRBJ2-3	TGTGCCAGCAGTGCCCTAGCGGGGACCACAGATACGCAGTATTTT	CASSALAGTTDTQYF
-	-	TRBV20-1	TRBJ2-5	TGCAGTGCTAGAGTGAGGGGAACCGTCCAAGAGACCCAGTACTTC	CSARVRGTVQETQYF